The entry that follows covers one T cell receptor beta chain sequence. This sample was included in a study of blood T cell repertoires in COVID-19. Whole-study context: Spain, Italy and the United States supplied samples that represented acute and convalescent COVID-19. The cDNA or gDNA used as material had been derived from T cells, B-cell-depleted T cells, or PBMCs.

Profiled with immunoSEQ multiplex PCR; TCRdb holds only in-frame clones, not every one. The table records a few hundred thousand clones, roughly 84% of them present only once. The receptor comes from a man aged 50-60 years with active or convalescent COVID-19. Sequencing was carried out using peripheral blood.

For the CDR3, the DNA is TGTGCCAGCAGCTTACGATCTTCGGGATTGACCTACGAGCAGTACTTC. Translation: CASSLRSSGLTYEQYF. This chain joins TRBV11-2 and TRBJ2-7, with D possibly matching TRBD2 (5 bases). The CDR3 covers 16 residues. CDR1 SGHAT and CDR2 FQNNGV come from the germline V gene. V was cut by 2 bases and J by 2 bases, with 16 bases left in between. The full variable domain, completed using reference TRBV11-2 and TRBJ2-7, is EAGVAQSPRYKIIEKRQSVAFWCNPISGHATLYWYQQILGQGPKLLIQFQNNGVVDDSQLPKDRFSAERLKGVDSTLKIQPAKLEDSAVYLCASSLRSSGLTYEQYFGPGTRLTVT.